The 5 T cell receptor beta chains below come from one sample, sequenced in a study of T cell repertoires in cytomegalovirus infection. Via MiXCR, TCRdb re-called the reads, giving one row per CDR3 protein. The data hold 250,000 or so distinct CDR3 sequences, with less than 9.5% observed a single time. The sample consisted of PBMCs. These receptors originate from a human donor in good health (CMV status not recorded). Some clones in this sample may be carry-over from other donors' samples.

This clonotype was seen only a few times. The gene calls are TRBV25-1 and TRBJ1-1, with 10 bases that match TRBD1. V gave up 4 bases and J gave up 6 bases; unmatched junction bases: 8. Germline CDR1 MGHDK, CDR2 SYGVNS. The CDR3 contains 15 residues. Here the CDR3 reads CASSAQTGGVAEAFF. The CDR3 DNA is TGTGCCAGCAGTGCCCAGACAGGGGGCGTCGCTGAAGCTTTCTTT.

This clonotype was counted once. Being one base from a much bigger clone, this may be a read error. The final CDR3 position lacks the conserved phenylalanine or tryptophan, pointing to a likely read error. The chain has TRBV7-2 and TRBJ2-4, with a weak D call TRBD2 (5 bases). V was cut by 0 bases and J by 8 bases, with 17 bases left in between. This CDR3 has 16 amino acids. CDR1 SGHTA and CDR2 FQGNSA come from the germline V gene. The CDR3 reads CASSLAPLPGRDIQYL. Here the CDR3 DNA reads TGTGCCAGCAGCTTAGCGCCCCTACCTGGGCGGGACATTCAGTACTTA.

This clonotype was detected ten times or more. The chain joins TRBV7-2 to TRBJ1-3; 7 bases align to TRBD1. After removal of 3 bases from V and 0 bases from J, the junction contained 11 bases not matched to a gene. Per the germline V gene, CDR1 is SGHTA and CDR2 is FQGNSA. CDR3 length equals 18 residues. The CDR3: CASSLVVDRRVSGNTIYF. The CDR3, as DNA: TGTGCCAGCAGCTTGGTAGTGGACAGGAGAGTCTCTGGAAACACCATATATTTT.

This clonotype was observed many times. This chain uses TRBV7-2 with TRBJ2-3; TRBD2 might be the D (5 bases). Germline V gene data show CDR1 as SGHTA and CDR2 as FQGNSA. V was clipped by 1 base and J by 0 bases, with 8 bases between them. This CDR3 spans 15 amino acids. CDR3 sequence reads: CASSLESGSTDTQYF. CDR3 bases: TGTGCCAGCAGCTTAGAGAGCGGCAGCACAGATACGCAGTATTTT.

This clonotype has a handful of counts. The chain links TRBV29-1 to TRBJ2-7; D is undetermined. The CDR3 covers 14 residues. The germline V gene has CDR1 SQVTM and CDR2 ANQGSEA. V lost 4 bases, J lost 2 bases, and 15 bases lay in between. For the CDR3, the DNA is TGCAGCGTTGGCCCTATTGGAGCAACCTACGAGCAGTACTTC. This translates into CSVGPIGATYEQYF.